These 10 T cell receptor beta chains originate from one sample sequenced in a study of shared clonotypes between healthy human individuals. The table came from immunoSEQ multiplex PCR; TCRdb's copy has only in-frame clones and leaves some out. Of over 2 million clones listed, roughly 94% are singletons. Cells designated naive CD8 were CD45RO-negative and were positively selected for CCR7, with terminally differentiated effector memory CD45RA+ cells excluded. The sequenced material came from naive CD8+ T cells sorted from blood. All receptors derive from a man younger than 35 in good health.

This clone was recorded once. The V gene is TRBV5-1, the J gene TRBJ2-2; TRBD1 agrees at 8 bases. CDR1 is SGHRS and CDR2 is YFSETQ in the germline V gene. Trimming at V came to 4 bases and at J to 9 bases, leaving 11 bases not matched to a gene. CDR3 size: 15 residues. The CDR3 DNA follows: TGCGCCAGCAGCGCCGAAACAGGGGGAGAAAGGGAGCTGTTTTTT. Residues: CASSAETGGERELFF. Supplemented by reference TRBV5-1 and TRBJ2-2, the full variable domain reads KAGVTQTPRYLIKTRGQQVTLSCSPISGHRSVSWYQQTPGQGLQFLFEYFSETQRNKGNFPGRFSGRQFSNSRSEMNVSTLELGDSALYLCASSAETGGERELFFGEGSRLTVL.

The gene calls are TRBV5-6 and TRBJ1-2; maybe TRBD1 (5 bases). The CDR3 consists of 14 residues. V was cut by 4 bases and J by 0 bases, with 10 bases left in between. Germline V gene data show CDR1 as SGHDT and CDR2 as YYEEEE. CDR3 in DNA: TGTGCCAGCAGCCTGGGGCTATCTAACTATGGCTACACCTTC. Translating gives CASSLGLSNYGYTF.

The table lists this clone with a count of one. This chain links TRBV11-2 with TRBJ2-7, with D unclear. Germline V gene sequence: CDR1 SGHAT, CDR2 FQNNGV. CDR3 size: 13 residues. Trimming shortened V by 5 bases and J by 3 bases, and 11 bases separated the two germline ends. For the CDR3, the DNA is TGTGCCAGCAGCATCTCAGGAGACTACGAGCAGTACTTC. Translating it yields CASSISGDYEQYF.

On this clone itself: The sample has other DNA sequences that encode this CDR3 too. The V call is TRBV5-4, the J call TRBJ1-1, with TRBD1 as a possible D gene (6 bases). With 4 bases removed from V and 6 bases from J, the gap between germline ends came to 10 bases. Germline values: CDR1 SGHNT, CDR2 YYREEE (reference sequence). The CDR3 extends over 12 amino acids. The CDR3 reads CASSLGGPEAFF. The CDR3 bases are TGTGCCAGCAGCCTGGGGGGGCCTGAAGCTTTCTTT.

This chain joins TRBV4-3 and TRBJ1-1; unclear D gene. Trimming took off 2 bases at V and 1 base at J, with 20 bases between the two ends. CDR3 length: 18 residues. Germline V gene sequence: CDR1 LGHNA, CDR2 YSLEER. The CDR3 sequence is CASSQPPAAAEGNTEAFF. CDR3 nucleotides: TGCGCCAGCAGCCAACCCCCCGCGGCAGCGGAAGGGAACACTGAAGCTTTCTTT.

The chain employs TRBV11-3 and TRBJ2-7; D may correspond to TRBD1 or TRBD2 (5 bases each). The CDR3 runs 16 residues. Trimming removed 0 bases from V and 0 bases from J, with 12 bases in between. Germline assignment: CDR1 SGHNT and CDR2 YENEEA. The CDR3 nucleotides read TGTGCCAGCAGCTTAGAGCCCTGGGACCTCTCCTACGAGCAGTACTTC. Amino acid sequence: CASSLEPWDLSYEQYF.

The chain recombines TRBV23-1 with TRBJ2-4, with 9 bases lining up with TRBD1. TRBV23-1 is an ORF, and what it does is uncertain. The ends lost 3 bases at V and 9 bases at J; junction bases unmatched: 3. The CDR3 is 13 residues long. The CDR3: CASSQGQGGIQYF. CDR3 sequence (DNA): TGCGCCAGCAGTCAGGGACAGGGAGGCATTCAGTACTTC.

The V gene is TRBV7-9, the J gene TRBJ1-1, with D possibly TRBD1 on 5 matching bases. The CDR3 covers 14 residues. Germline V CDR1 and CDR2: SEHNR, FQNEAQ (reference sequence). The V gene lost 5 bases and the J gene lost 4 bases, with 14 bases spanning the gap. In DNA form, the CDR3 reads TGTGCCAGCAGCGCCCTGGGGGGGGTCACTGAAGCTTTCTTT. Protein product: CASSALGGVTEAFF.

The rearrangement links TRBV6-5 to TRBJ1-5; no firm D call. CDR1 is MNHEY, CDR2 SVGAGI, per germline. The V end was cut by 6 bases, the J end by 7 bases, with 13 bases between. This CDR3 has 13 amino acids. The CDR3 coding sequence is TGTGCCAGCAGGGGTTCCCCGAACCAGCCCCAGCATTTT. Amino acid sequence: CASRGSPNQPQHF.

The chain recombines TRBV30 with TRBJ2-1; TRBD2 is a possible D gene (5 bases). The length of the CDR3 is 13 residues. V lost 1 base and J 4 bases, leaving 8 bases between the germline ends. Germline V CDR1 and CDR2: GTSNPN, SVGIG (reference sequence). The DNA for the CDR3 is TGTGCCTGGAGTGCGGACTCGTACAATGAGCAGTTCTTC. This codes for CAWSADSYNEQFF.